One TCR beta chain is described in this entry. The antigen is unknown. The data are from a study of T cell responses to AZD1222 COVID-19 vaccine. Here immunoSEQ multiplex PCR was the method, and the copy in TCRdb shows in-frame clones only, minus some. The table lists some 150,000 clones, roughly 90% of them singletons, with roughly 3.4% in the top ten. V was clipped by 2 bases and J by 7 bases, with 18 bases between them. This CDR3 contains 16 residues. Germline V gene sequence: CDR1 MDHEN, CDR2 SYDVKM. Study-level results: Spike-specific TCR breadth and depth were elevated following two AZD1222 doses.

The receptor's source is an adult who received the AZD1222 COVID-19 vaccine. The V call is TRBV28, the J call TRBJ2-1, with a possible D match to TRBD2 (5 bases). The sequenced sample was peripheral blood, obtained 28 days after the second AZD1222 dose. The CDR3 DNA follows: TGTGCCAGCAGTTTACCATACTCGACTAATCGAAATGAGCAGTTCTTC. Protein: CASSLPYSTNRNEQFF.